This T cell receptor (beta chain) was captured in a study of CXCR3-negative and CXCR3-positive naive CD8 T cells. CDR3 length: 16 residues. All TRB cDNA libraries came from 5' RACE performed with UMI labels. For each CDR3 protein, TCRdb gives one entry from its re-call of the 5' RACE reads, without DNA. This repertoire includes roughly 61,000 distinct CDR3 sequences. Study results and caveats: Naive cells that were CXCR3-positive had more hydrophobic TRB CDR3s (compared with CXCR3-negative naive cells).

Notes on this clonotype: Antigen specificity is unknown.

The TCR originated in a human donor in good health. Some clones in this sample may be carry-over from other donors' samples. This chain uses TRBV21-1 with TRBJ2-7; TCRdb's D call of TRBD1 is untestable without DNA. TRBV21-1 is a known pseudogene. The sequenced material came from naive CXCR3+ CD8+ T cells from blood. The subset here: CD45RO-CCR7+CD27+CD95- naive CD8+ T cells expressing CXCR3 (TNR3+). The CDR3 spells CASSSWTGSFSYEQYF.